Sequencing of this T cell receptor beta chain was carried out in a study of Ad26.COV2.S vaccination and SARS-CoV-2 variants. Study-level points and caveats: Responses of T cells in total may have been underestimated by the TCR breadth and depth analyses.

The germline V gene encodes CDR1 PRHDT and CDR2 FYEKMQ (reference sequence). The germline V and J ends were trimmed by 3 bases and 4 bases, with 13 bases remaining between them. This CDR3 spans 14 amino acids. In regard to this clone: Its antigen is unidentified.

Treatment indicated: around 19 received Ad26.COV2.S at low or high dose, single or two shots; 5 received placebo; per-sample allocation not given. Collection of the samples took place on day 63 after the first injection of vaccine or placebo. In Boston, the donor was an adult between 18-55 years of age. Expression of Wuhan-strain SARS-CoV-2 spike came from the Ad26 vector that formed the vaccine. The data were produced by immunoSEQ multiplex PCR, yet TCRdb's version contains in-frame clones alone and is incomplete. The sample records about 440,000 clones, 90% being singletons. Sequences were derived from peripheral blood, sampled in a trial of Ad26.COV2.S vaccine versus placebo. This chain uses TRBV13 with TRBJ2-7; D might be TRBD2 (5 bases). This TCR came from a person between 18 and 59 years old who received the Ad26.COV2.S COVID-19 vaccine or a placebo. The CDR3 region is CASSFEGAVYEQYF. As DNA, the CDR3 is TGTGCCAGCAGCTTCGAGGGTGCGGTTTACGAGCAGTACTTC.